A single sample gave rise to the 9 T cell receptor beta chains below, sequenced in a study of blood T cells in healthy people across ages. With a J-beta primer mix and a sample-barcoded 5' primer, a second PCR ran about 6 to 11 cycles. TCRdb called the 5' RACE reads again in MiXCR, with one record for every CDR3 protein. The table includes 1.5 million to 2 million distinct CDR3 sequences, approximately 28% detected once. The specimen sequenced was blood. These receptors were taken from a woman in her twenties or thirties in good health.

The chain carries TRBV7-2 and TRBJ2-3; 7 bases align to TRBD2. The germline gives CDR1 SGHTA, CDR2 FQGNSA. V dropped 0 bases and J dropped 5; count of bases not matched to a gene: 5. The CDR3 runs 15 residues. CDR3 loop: CASSLAGREGDTQYF. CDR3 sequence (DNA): TGTGCCAGCAGCTTAGCAGGAAGGGAGGGAGATACGCAGTATTTT.

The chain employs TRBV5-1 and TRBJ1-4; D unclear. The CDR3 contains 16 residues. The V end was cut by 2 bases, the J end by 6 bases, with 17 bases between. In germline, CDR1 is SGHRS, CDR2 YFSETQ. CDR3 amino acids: CASSFGGNRRDEKLFF. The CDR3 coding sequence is TGCGCCAGCAGCTTTGGCGGGAATAGAAGGGATGAAAAACTGTTTTTT.

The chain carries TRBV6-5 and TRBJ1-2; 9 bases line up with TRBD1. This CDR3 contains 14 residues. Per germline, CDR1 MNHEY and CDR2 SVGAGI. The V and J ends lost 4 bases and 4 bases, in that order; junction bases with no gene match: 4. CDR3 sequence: CASSSETGGYGYTF. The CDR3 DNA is TGTGCCAGCAGTTCCGAGACAGGGGGCTATGGCTACACCTTC.

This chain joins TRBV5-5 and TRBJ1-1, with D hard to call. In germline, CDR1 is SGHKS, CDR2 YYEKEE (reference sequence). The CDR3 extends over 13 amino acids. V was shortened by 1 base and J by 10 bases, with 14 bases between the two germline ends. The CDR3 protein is CASSLTSMGTAFF. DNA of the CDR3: TGTGCCAGCAGCTTGACCTCCATGGGCACAGCTTTCTTT.

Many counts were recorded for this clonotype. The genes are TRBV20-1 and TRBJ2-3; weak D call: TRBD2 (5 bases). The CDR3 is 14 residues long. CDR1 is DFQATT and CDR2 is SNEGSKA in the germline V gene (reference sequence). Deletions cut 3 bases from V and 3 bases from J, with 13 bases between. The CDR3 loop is CSASTSLSTDTQYF. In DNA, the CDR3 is TGCAGTGCTAGTACTAGTCTAAGTACAGATACGCAGTATTTT.

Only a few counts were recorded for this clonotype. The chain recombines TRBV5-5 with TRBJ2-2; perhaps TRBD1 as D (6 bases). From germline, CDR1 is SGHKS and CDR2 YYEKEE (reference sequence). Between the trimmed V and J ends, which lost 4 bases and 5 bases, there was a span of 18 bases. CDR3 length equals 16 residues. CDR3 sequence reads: CASSPPVGGRTGELFF. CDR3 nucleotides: TGTGCCAGCAGCCCCCCGGTAGGGGGAAGGACCGGGGAGCTGTTTTTT. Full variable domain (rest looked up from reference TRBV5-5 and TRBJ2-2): DAGVTQSPTHLIKTRGQQVTLRCSPISGHKSVSWYQQVLGQGPQFIFQYYEKEERGRGNFPDRFSARQFPNYSSELNVNALLLGDSALYLCASSPPVGGRTGELFFGEGSRLTVL.

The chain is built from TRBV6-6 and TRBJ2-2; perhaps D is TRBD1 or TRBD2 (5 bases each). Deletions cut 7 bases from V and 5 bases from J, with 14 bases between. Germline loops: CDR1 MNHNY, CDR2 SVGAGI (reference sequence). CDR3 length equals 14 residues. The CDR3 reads CASTIGATTGELFF. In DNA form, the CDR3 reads TGTGCCAGCACCATCGGGGCCACAACCGGGGAGCTGTTTTTT.

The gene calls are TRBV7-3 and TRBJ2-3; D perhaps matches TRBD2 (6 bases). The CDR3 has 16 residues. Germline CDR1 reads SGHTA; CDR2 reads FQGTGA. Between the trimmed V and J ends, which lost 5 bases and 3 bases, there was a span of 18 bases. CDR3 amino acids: CASSPSLEAGTDTQYF. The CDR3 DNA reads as TGTGCCAGCAGCCCCTCTCTAGAAGCGGGTACAGATACGCAGTATTTT.

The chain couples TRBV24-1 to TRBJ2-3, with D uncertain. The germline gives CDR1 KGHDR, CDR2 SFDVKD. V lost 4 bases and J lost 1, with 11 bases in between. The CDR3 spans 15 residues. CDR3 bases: TGTGCCACCAGTGACCCCCGAATACGCACAGATACGCAGTATTTT. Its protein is CATSDPRIRTDTQYF.